The TCR beta chain described here comes from a study of post-analysis software for immune sequencing data. Study outcomes and limitations: With TRBV5-6, TRBV5-1 and TRBV20-1 included, about five TRBV segments were more frequent in patients than in controls. F measure clustering grouped samples strongly by preparation batch.

Each TCR beta cDNA library carried unique molecular identifiers. TCRdb passed the PCR reads through MiXCR, listing each CDR3 protein once. Of approximately 730,000 distinct CDR3 sequences listed, around 46% are singletons. In its sample, this clonotype was seen a few times. Antigen unknown. One junction end does not reproduce the germline sequence, and a read error may be involved. The CDR3 contains 11 residues. Germline V CDR1 and CDR2: SSHAT, FNYEAQ (reference sequence). Specimen: blood. V usage is TRBV7-7 and J usage is TRBJ1-5; D unresolved. The clonotype was recovered from a girl aged 5-17 years with multiple sclerosis. The CDR3 nucleotides read TGTGCTAGCAGCTCTTTACAGCCCCAGCATTTT. Protein product: CASSSLQPQHF.